One and the same sample provided the 20 T cell receptor beta chains below, sequenced in a study of cytomegalovirus exposure and HLA in healthy donors. The PCR made use of 60 Vbeta and 13 Jbeta primers. Sequencing used immunoSEQ multiplex PCR; TCRdb keeps in-frame clones, though not all of them. The sample contains 70,000 to 80,000 clones, roughly 82% of which appear only once. The specimen sequenced was PBMCs. The receptors originated from a man aged 18 to 30 in good health and CMV-seronegative.

V and J are TRBV7-2 and TRBJ1-3; D is ambiguous. Between the trimmed V and J ends, which lost 4 bases and 8 bases, there was a span of 9 bases. The CDR3 contains 12 residues. Per the germline V gene, CDR1 is SGHTA and CDR2 is FQGNSA. The CDR3 sequence: CASSSTMDTIYF. CDR3 DNA sequence: TGTGCCAGCAGCTCCACTATGGACACCATATATTTT.

This chain uses TRBV7-3 with TRBJ1-5; D is undetermined. Germline V CDR1 and CDR2: SGHTA, FQGTGA. The CDR3 length is 13 residues. Trimming took off 5 bases at V and 1 base at J, with 6 bases between the two ends. The CDR3 DNA follows: TGTGCCAGCAGCCCCGGGAGCAATCAGCCCCAGCATTTT. This encodes CASSPGSNQPQHF.

This clone was counted a few times. The chain links TRBV6-5 to TRBJ2-7; 10 nucleotides match TRBD1. The V segment lost 2 bases and the J segment 3 bases; nucleotides outside the gene matches: 1. Germline values: CDR1 MNHEY, CDR2 SVGAGI. The CDR3 length is 14 residues. The CDR3 nucleotides are TGTGCCAGCAGTTACCGGGACAGGGGCTACGAGCAGTACTTC. Residues: CASSYRDRGYEQYF.

This chain uses TRBV9 with TRBJ2-1, with 8 positions matching TRBD2. J lost 10 bases, V lost 0 bases, and 9 bases had no gene match. The CDR3 has 15 amino acids. Germline lookup yields CDR1 SGDLS and CDR2 YYNGEE. CDR3 loop: CASSVGSSGSMEQFF. DNA for the CDR3: TGTGCCAGCAGCGTAGGTTCTAGCGGGTCAATGGAGCAGTTCTTC.

The V and J genes are TRBV9 and TRBJ1-5; 7 bases fit TRBD1. V was clipped by 3 bases and J by 1 base; unmatched bases: 4. Germline assignment: CDR1 SGDLS and CDR2 YYNGEE. This CDR3 is built from 15 residues. The CDR3 loop is CASSATGLSNQPQHF. In nucleotides, the CDR3 is TGTGCCAGCAGCGCGACAGGGTTGAGCAATCAGCCCCAGCATTTT.

The chain joins TRBV13 to TRBJ2-7; 10 bases map to TRBD2. This CDR3 has 18 amino acids. CDR1 PRHDT and CDR2 FYEKMQ come from the germline V gene (reference sequence). The junction had 15 bases not matched to a gene; V was cut back by 5 bases and J by 2 bases. The CDR3 DNA reads TGTGCCAGCAGCCCCACTGAAAGTATAGCGGGGGGAACCTACGAGCAGTACTTC. Amino acids: CASSPTESIAGGTYEQYF.

This clone is a singleton in its sample. The rearrangement links TRBV30 to TRBJ2-2; D might be TRBD1 (6 bases). CDR1 and CDR2 (germline): GTSNPN, SVGIG (reference sequence). This CDR3 is 15 amino acids long. V was cut by 2 bases and J by 4 bases, with 14 bases left in between. CDR3: CAWSPGHGITGELFF. The CDR3 nucleotides are TGTGCCTGGAGTCCGGGACATGGTATCACCGGGGAGCTGTTTTTT.

V and J are TRBV4-3 and TRBJ2-3, with TRBD2 as a possible D gene (5 bases). Deletions cut 0 bases from V and 4 bases from J, with 14 bases between. The CDR3 extends over 16 amino acids. Germline V gives CDR1 LGHNA, CDR2 YSLEER. The CDR3 loop is CASSQDIATAADTQYF. The DNA for the CDR3 is TGCGCCAGCAGCCAAGATATAGCGACGGCAGCAGATACGCAGTATTTT.

V usage is TRBV5-1 and J usage is TRBJ2-7; D perhaps matches TRBD2 (5 bases). The CDR3 sequence is 14 residues long. Germline CDR1 reads SGHRS; CDR2 reads YFSETQ. Trimming pared 1 base from V and 2 bases from J, leaving 10 bases between. CDR3 DNA: TGCGCCAGCAGCTTGATAGCGCATACCTACGAGCAGTACTTC. This codes for CASSLIAHTYEQYF.

J is TRBJ2-5 and V is TRBV28; D is perhaps TRBD2 (6 bases). CDR3 length: 12 residues. Germline loops: CDR1 MDHEN, CDR2 SYDVKM. The V end was cut by 6 bases, the J end by 5 bases, with 10 bases between. CDR3 loop: CASRGGRETQYF. CDR3 nucleotides: TGTGCCAGCAGGGGGGGACGGGAGACCCAGTACTTC. Drawing the rest from reference TRBV28 and TRBJ2-5, the complete variable domain is DVKVTQSSRYLVKRTGEKVFLECVQDMDHENMFWYRQDPGLGLRLIYFSYDVKMKEKGDIPEGYSVSREKKERFSLILESASTNQTSMYLCASRGGRETQYFGPGTRLLVL.

The chain uses TRBV7-2 and TRBJ1-1; D is uncertain. V was cut by 5 bases and J by 8 bases, with 18 bases left in between. CDR1 and CDR2 (germline): SGHTA, FQGNSA. This CDR3 spans 14 amino acids. DNA for the CDR3: TGTGCCAGCAGCACCCGGATCCAGGATAGAGAAGCTTTCTTT. Its protein is CASSTRIQDREAFF.

This sequence joins TRBV9 and TRBJ2-1; no clear D gene. This CDR3 comprises 14 residues. Trimming removed 3 bases from V and 8 bases from J, with 15 bases in between. Germline loops: CDR1 SGDLS, CDR2 YYNGEE. The CDR3 region is CASSARWPQHEQFF. The CDR3, as DNA: TGTGCCAGCAGCGCTAGATGGCCCCAGCATGAGCAGTTCTTC.

This clone was seen a handful of times. This chain uses TRBV2 with TRBJ2-7; no clear D gene. The CDR3 loop spans 11 amino acids. Trimming took 6 bases from V and 4 from J, leaving 7 bases between them. Germline CDR1 and CDR2: SNHLY and FYNNEI. The CDR3 bases are TGTGCCAGCAGGTTCTTGTACGAGCAGTACTTC. Translation gives CASRFLYEQYF.

V usage is TRBV5-1 and J usage is TRBJ2-7, with 8 bases lining up with TRBD1. The germline CDR1 and CDR2 sequences are SGHRS and YFSETQ. The V gene end was trimmed by 0 bases and the J gene end by 2 bases; junction bases not matched to a gene: 4. The CDR3 contains 15 residues. In nucleotides, the CDR3 is TGCGCCAGCAGCTTGGGGGACAGGATCGCCTACGAGCAGTACTTC. Translated, it gives CASSLGDRIAYEQYF.

The sample holds a few counts of this clone. The chain employs TRBV6-6 and TRBJ2-1, with 7 bases lining up with TRBD2. V gave up 8 bases and J gave up 0 bases; unmatched junction bases: 4. In germline, CDR1 is MNHNY, CDR2 SVGAGI (reference sequence). The CDR3 contains 14 residues. The CDR3 DNA reads as TGTGCCAGCTCTAGCGGCAGCTCCTACAATGAGCAGTTCTTC. Its protein product is CASSSGSSYNEQFF.

The chain links TRBV11-2 to TRBJ2-2; D unresolved. The V end was cut by 0 bases, the J end by 2 bases, with 16 bases between. CDR3 length: 18 amino acids. CDR1 is SGHAT and CDR2 is FQNNGV in the germline V gene. CDR3 sequence reads: CASSLDSTSVYNTGELFF. DNA of the CDR3: TGTGCCAGCAGCTTAGATTCGACTTCGGTTTATAACACCGGGGAGCTGTTTTTT.

The rearrangement uses TRBV27 and TRBJ2-1, with D possibly TRBD2 on 6 matching bases. The V end lost 8 bases, the J end lost 0 bases, and 17 bases lay between the germline ends. The CDR3 length is 16 residues. From germline, CDR1 is MNHEY and CDR2 SMNVEV (reference sequence). CDR3 in DNA: TGTGCCAGCTCCACGGCGGCGGGGAGCTCCTACAATGAGCAGTTCTTC. It yields the protein CASSTAAGSSYNEQFF.

The chain combines TRBV27 with TRBJ2-3; maybe TRBD2 (6 bases). Trimming removed 2 bases at V and 3 bases at J, with 9 bases between. Germline CDR1 MNHEY, CDR2 SMNVEV (reference sequence). This CDR3 spans 14 amino acids. CDR3 in DNA: TGTGCCAGCAGTTTAAATCTAGCGACAGATACGCAGTATTTT. Translated, it gives CASSLNLATDTQYF.

The chain recombines TRBV9 with TRBJ1-6; a weak D match, TRBD1 (6 bases). The CDR3 has 15 residues. V shed 3 bases and J shed 6 bases, with 13 bases lying between them. Germline V gene sequence: CDR1 SGDLS, CDR2 YYNGEE. CDR3 bases: TGTGCCAGCAGCGAGGCCAGGGGCCCTAATTCACCCCTCCACTTT. Amino acid sequence: CASSEARGPNSPLHF.

The chain couples TRBV6-5 to TRBJ1-5; 7 nucleotides line up with TRBD1. The V gene's germline CDR1 is MNHEY and CDR2 SVGAGI. The V and J ends lost 8 bases and 0 bases, in that order; junction bases with no gene match: 7. This CDR3 region has 15 residues. The CDR3 region is CASSRDSLSNQPQHF. The CDR3 DNA follows: TGTGCCAGCTCAAGGGACAGCCTTAGCAATCAGCCCCAGCATTTT.